This T cell receptor (beta chain) was documented in a study of blood T cell repertoires in COVID-19. Authors' data handling: The assay estimated nucleated cells by amplifying reference gene primers. Here immunoSEQ multiplex PCR was the method, and the copy in TCRdb shows in-frame clones only, minus some. V and J calls and clone size are as listed in that table; D and trimming were resolved from the DNA. The sample yields approximately 90,000 clones, approximately 85% seen once. This clone was seen a few times. The sequenced material came from peripheral blood. The TCR was taken from a human donor in a cohort sampled during active COVID-19.

CDR3: CASSRQGEKLFF. CDR3 nucleotide sequence: TGTGCCAGTAGTAGACAGGGTGAAAAACTGTTTTTT. The J gene is TRBJ1-4, the V gene TRBV19; 7 bases fit TRBD1. Germline CDR1 LNHDA, CDR2 SQIVND (reference sequence). V shed 4 bases and J 7 bases; nucleotides not matched to a gene: 0. This CDR3 region has 12 residues. Drawing the rest from reference TRBV19 and TRBJ1-4, the complete variable domain is DGGITQSPKYLFRKEGQNVTLSCEQNLNHDAMYWYRQDPGQGLRLIYYSQIVNDFQKGDIAEGYSVSREKKESFPLTVTSAQKNPTAFYLCASSRQGEKLFFGSGTQLSVL.